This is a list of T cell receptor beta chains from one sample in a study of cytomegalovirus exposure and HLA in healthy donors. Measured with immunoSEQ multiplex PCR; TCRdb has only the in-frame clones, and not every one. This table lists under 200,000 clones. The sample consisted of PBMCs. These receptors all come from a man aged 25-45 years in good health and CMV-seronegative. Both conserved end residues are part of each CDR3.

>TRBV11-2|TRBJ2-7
CASSLDRGQSYEQYF
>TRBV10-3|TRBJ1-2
CATVQGNANYGYTF
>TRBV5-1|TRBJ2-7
CASSLSGGRSYEQYF
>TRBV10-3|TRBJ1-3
CAARQGSSGNTIYF
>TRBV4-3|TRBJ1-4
CASSQGGRADEKLFF
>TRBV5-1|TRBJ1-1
CASSLGGQGTEAFF
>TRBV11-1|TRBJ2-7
CASSARRSSYEQYF
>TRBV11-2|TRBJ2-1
CASSLDLAGGSNEQFF
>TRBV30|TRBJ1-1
CAWSVRSGYEEAFF
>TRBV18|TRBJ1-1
CASSPTDPTATEAFF
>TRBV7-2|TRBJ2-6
CASSLSSGRIAGANVLTF
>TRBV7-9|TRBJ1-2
CASRRTGYGYTF
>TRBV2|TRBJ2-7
CASSGGTSRTSGVAYEQYF
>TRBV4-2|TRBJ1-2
CASSQEGSGSRRYGYTF
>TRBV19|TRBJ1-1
CASSTTGNTEAFF
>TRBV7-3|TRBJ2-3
CASSPEESRNIHTQYF
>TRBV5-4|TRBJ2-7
CASSLPMTGSYEQYF
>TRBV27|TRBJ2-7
CASSNLRLDYEQYF
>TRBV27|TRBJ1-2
CASRRQGGGYTF
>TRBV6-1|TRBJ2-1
CASSTSGWENEQFF
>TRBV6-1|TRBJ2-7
CASKISGTSYEQYF
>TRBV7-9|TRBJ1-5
CASSLRETRNGSNQPQHF
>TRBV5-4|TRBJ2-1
CASRGGSGRVNNEQFF
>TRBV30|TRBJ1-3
CAWTRGSTGNTIYF
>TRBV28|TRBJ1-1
CASSTATEAFF
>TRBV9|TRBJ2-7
CASSVVPGGNSYEQYF
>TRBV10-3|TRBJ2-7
CAISESDRLGYEQYF
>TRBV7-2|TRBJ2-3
CASSSRGNTDTQYF
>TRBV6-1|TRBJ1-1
CASRRGQGIYTEAFF
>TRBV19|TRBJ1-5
CASTPAQQVIGNQPQHF
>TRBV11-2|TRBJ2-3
CASSLLADIADTQYF
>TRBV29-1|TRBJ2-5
CSVGARTGRRETQYF
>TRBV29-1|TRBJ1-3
CSVSGSGNTIYF
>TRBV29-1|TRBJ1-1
CSAGLDRLMNTEAFF
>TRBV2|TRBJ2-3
CASSEGGLAGGPNTQYF
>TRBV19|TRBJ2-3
CASSIPAGVLGTDTQYF
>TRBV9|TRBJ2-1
CASSVASGLFSYNEQFF
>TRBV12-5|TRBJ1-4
CASGLRTFNNEKLFF
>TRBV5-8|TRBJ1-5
CASSWHTGTGALNQPQHF
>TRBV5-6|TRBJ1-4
CASSYGQRNEKLFF
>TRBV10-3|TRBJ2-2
CAISEYTMRNTGELFF
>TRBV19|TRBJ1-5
CASTPGHSNQPQHF
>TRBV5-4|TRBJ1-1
CASTSPWNRGTEAFF
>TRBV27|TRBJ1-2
CASSPSGVRNYGYTF
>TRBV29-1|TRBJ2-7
CSVGRGLAEHEQYF
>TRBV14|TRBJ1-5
CASSPGTAYSNQPQHF
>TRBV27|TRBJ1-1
CASSWSVGRDMNTEAFF
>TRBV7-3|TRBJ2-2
CASGDGTGGNTGELFF
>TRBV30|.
CAWVRVFGGEQYF
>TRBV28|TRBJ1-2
CASRPITGGINYGYTF
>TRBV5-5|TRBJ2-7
CASSGTGLARYEQYF
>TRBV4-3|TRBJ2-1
CASSQEIYSYNEQFF
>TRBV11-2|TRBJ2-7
CASSYRRDSSYEQYF
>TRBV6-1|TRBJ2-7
CALSSAGLSYEQYF
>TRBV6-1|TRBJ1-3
CAIKHSSGNTIYF
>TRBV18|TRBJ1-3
CASSLSGESGNTIYF
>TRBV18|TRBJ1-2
CASSPSTANYGYTF
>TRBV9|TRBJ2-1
CASSDGLAYNEQFF
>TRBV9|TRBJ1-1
CASSAVDRGYTEAFF
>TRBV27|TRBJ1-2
CASRPLDRADYGYTF